This T cell receptor beta chain is from a study of blood T cell repertoires in COVID-19. Germline CDR1 reads LGHNT; CDR2 reads FRNRAP. Trimming took off 4 bases at V and 4 bases at J, with 8 bases between the two ends. This CDR3 has 13 amino acids. This clone has a single count. TCRdb's copy holds only in-frame clones and misses some; the assay was immunoSEQ multiplex PCR. This repertoire shows over 85,000 clones, roughly 87% found once; its top ten account for approximately 5.6%. Sequencing used peripheral blood. This TCR was recovered from a woman between 50 and 59 years old with COVID-19, enrolled during active disease. The genes are TRBV12-5 and TRBJ2-1; D is unresolved. This CDR3 is CASGSFGYNEQFF. The CDR3, as DNA: TGTGCTAGTGGTTCGTTCGGGTACAATGAGCAGTTCTTC.